This TCR beta chain appears in the sequencing data of a study of shared clonotypes between healthy human individuals. Study results and caveats: The authors sampled blood alone, and tissue repertoires likely differ. Genetic and exposure-history diversity was limited by the small donor number.

Germline CDR1 is MNHEY and CDR2 is SMNVEV (reference sequence). V was clipped by 2 bases and J by 8 bases; unmatched bases: 8. This CDR3 is 16 amino acids long. The data were produced by immunoSEQ multiplex PCR, yet TCRdb's version contains in-frame clones alone and is incomplete. The sample consists of around 1.9 million clones, around 93% of them appearing once. The naive CD8 population came from CD45RO-negative cells selected for CCR7, without terminally differentiated effector memory CD45RA+ cells. With regard to this clone: No antigen is known for it.

Sequencing input: naive CD8+ T cells from PBMCs. J is TRBJ2-1 and V is TRBV27; 11 positions agree with TRBD2. This clonotype was sampled from a man between 18 and 35 years old in good health. Some clones in this sample may be carry-over from other donors' samples. This chain's CDR3 is CASSLGPGLAADEQFF. In DNA, the CDR3 is TGTGCCAGCAGTTTAGGCCCGGGACTAGCGGCGGATGAGCAGTTCTTC.